This T cell receptor beta chain was captured in a study of cytomegalovirus exposure and HLA in healthy donors (dated by TCRdb to 2017 to 2019). Study-level background: According to a later analysis, one platform produced both the approximately 110 validation repertoires and the 550 to 800 repertoires of the first cohort. The study aimed to test whether cataloging public T cell receptors could reveal signatures of past pathogen exposure. High-throughput TCR immunosequencing, statistical association of individual TCRs with disease status, and machine learning were combined to predict cytomegalovirus infection status. Along with the roughly 670-subject first cohort, a separate validation cohort of some 130 different subjects was used. Beyond this particular receptor, the publication reports: According to the authors, the approach could potentially be generalized to other disease states and immunological phenotypes. Three of the identified cytomegalovirus-associated TCR beta chains were confirmed in vitro to be specific for cytomegalovirus antigens. The classifier was reported to diagnose cytomegalovirus status with high specificity and sensitivity in both the original cohort and the validation cohort. Of the cluster scores, around 95% were above 0 in a later analysis, which found that TCRs clustered in the first cohort also tended to co-occur in the 90 to 150 validation repertoires. All 120 repertoires were used to score co-occurrence in the validation cohort in a later analysis, because that analysis had no HLA typing for the cohort. The study listed 164 TCR beta chains as associated with cytomegalovirus. Most TCR sequences were observed very rarely across donors, whereas some public TCRs were present in many individuals.

Libraries were prepared through the immunoSEQ multiplex PCR assay. The study's processing was this. To diagnose cytomegalovirus status from the catalog of TCR beta chain sequences, a statistical classification framework was built. TCRdb stores this immuneACCESS table with in-frame sequences only. Part of the clones is absent; in the studies checked, under half of the shortfall reflects unresolved V genes, and no reason is known for the rest. The V and J calls and clone size are taken from that table; D and trimming were inferred from the DNA. The table for this sample lists some 88,000 clones; 95% to 98% of them were counted only once. The biggest ten clones account for 0.6% to 0.85% of the sample. CDR1 and CDR2, per the germline V gene, are SGHAT and FQNNGV. A distance of 7 bases separates the germline ends of V and J, which lose 1 base and 4 bases respectively. The CDR3 contains 14 residues, cysteine and phenylalanine counted. The retained sequence is limited to the CDR3, 42 bases, with the frame set at the first base.

The donors were included in the validation cohort of some 110 subjects, a group kept apart from the 666-subject first cohort. This clone was seen once. This receptor's antigen is unknown. Per-base qualities were not stored, and no clone one base away is much larger. Sequencing input: PBMCs. The chain is encoded by TRBV11-2 joined to TRBJ2-2; no D segment can be confidently identified. The sequence was obtained from a man aged 18 to 30 in good health and CMV-seronegative. The CDR3 region: CASSLGLSTGELFF. At the DNA level, the sequence is TGTGCCAGCAGCTTAGGGCTCAGCACCGGGGAGCTGTTTTTT.